This T cell receptor beta chain was obtained from a study of monozygotic twins with inflammatory bowel disease. After re-calling the 5' RACE reads, TCRdb lists one entry per CDR3 protein, DNA absent. The sample has some 89,000 distinct CDR3 sequences, and its top ten clones hold approximately 7.4%. The CDR3 runs 17 residues. Comments on this clonotype: Its antigen is as yet unknown.

General study points: Inverse Simpson values showed less TCRbeta diversity in IBD patients than in their healthy co-twins.

The source is a human donor with ulcerative colitis or Crohn's disease, or a healthy co-twin of an affected twin (not recorded which). The V gene is TRBV12-3 or TRBV12-4, the J gene TRBJ1-5; TCRdb's D call, TRBD1, is unchecked because there is no DNA. Sequencing was carried out using blood. The CDR3 sequence is CASSPHMTGGADQPQHF.